Detailed here is one T cell receptor (beta chain). The entry originates in a study of OX40 agonist ivuxolimab in advanced cancers. Germline V lookup: CDR1 SGHVS, CDR2 FQNEAQ. Deletions cut 6 bases from V and 3 bases from J, with 17 bases between. CDR3 length: 16 residues. Generated by immunoSEQ multiplex PCR, the TCRdb table keeps only in-frame clones and is missing some. The table shows 76,000 or so clones, with approximately 85% occurring only once. The rearrangement joins TRBV7-8 to TRBJ2-2; perhaps D is TRBD1 or TRBD2 (5 bases each). The sequence came from an adult with an advanced solid tumor such as melanoma, head and neck, liver or kidney cancer. Sequencing was performed on CD4+ or CD8+ T cells sorted from blood, taken in a trial of the OX40 agonist ivuxolimab. The CDR3 sequence: CASSTVGVGDTGELFF. The CDR3 bases are TGTGCCAGCAGTACTGTGGGGGTTGGAGACACCGGGGAGCTGTTTTTT.